This TCR beta chain is from a study of T-cell reconstitution after alpha-beta-depleted transplantation in children. It was with unique molecular identifiers that the TCRbeta library was prepared. TCRdb ran MiXCR on the PCR reads and lists one entry per CDR3 protein. Of over 550,000 distinct CDR3 sequences listed, roughly a tenth are singletons. The source is a human donor who donated a stem cell graft to a child with acute myeloid leukemia. The sequenced sample was PBMCs from the stem cell graft donor, obtained from the stem cell graft.

CDR3 loop: CASSFEVTWDYEQYF. CDR3 nucleotide sequence: TGTGCCAGCAGCTTTGAGGTTACCTGGGACTACGAGCAGTACTTC. The J gene is TRBJ2-7, the V gene TRBV7-2; no firm D call. This CDR3 region has 15 residues. V shed 3 bases and J shed 3 bases, with 15 bases lying between them. The germline V gene encodes CDR1 SGHTA and CDR2 FQGNSA.